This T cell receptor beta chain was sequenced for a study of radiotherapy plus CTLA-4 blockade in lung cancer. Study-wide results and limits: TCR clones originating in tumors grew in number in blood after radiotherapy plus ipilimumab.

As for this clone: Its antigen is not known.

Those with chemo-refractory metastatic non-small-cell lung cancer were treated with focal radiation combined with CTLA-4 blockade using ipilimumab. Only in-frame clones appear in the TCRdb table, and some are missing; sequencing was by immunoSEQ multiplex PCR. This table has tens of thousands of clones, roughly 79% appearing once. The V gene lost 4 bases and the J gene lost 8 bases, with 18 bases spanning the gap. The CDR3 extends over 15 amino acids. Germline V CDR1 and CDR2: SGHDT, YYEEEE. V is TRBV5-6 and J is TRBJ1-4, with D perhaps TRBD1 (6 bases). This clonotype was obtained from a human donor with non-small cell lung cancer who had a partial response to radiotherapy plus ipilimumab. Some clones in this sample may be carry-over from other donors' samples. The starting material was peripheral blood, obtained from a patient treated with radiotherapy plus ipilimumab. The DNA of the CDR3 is TGTGCCAGCAGCCGTTTGGTCCAGGGGTACGAAAAACTGTTTTTT. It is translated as CASSRLVQGYEKLFF.